This T cell receptor beta chain emerged from a study of PD-1 blockade in classical Hodgkin lymphoma. Turning to the study itself: Every 2 weeks, patients had 3 mg/kg nivolumab intravenously.

All patients relapsed after autologous stem cell transplantation, and brentuximab vedotin exposure varied. Sequenced by immunoSEQ multiplex PCR; TCRdb stores in-frame clones only, minus some. This sample has tens of thousands of clones, with approximately 94% found just once. This specimen consisted of peripheral blood mononuclear cells (PBMCs), obtained at baseline. This receptor was identified in a human donor with classical Hodgkin lymphoma.

CDR3 residues: CASSGTGELFF. The CDR3, as DNA: TGTGCCAGCAGTGGGACCGGGGAGCTGTTTTTT. The chain is built from TRBV2 and TRBJ2-2; D is ambiguous. Trimming shortened V by 4 bases and J by 5 bases, and 2 bases separated the two germline ends. The CDR3 extends over 11 amino acids. Germline CDR1 and CDR2: SNHLY and FYNNEI. The full variable domain, with the rest looked up from reference TRBV2 and TRBJ2-2, is EPEVTQTPSHQVTQMGQEVILRCVPISNHLYFYWYRQILGQKVEFLVSFYNNEISEKSEIFDDQFSVERPDGSNFTLKIRSTKLEDSAMYFCASSGTGELFFGEGSRLTVL.